The next 8 T cell receptor beta chains were all read from a single sample in a study of T-cell reconstitution after alpha-beta-depleted transplantation in children. TCRbeta library construction was performed incorporating unique molecular identifiers. TCRdb ran MiXCR on the PCR reads and lists one entry per CDR3 protein. The sample carries about 200,000 distinct CDR3 sequences, approximately 6.8% recorded once. This sample comprised PBMCs, obtained before TCRalphabeta/CD19-depleted stem cell transplant. These receptors all stem from a girl less than two years old with combined immunodeficiency, due to receive a stem cell transplant.

This clonotype was found many times. The chain joins TRBV20-1 to TRBJ2-7; 11 bases fit TRBD2. The V gene end was trimmed by 1 base and the J gene end by 0 bases; junction bases not matched to a gene: 5. This CDR3 has 16 residues. Germline V gene data show CDR1 as DFQATT and CDR2 as SNEGSKA (reference sequence). This chain's CDR3 is CSARGPSGRSSYEQYF. The CDR3 DNA reads TGCAGTGCTAGAGGGCCTAGCGGGAGGAGCTCCTACGAGCAGTACTTC.

This clonotype was seen many times. This chain joins TRBV28 and TRBJ2-2, with TRBD1 identical over 8 bases. Germline CDR1 is MDHEN and CDR2 is SYDVKM. The CDR3 runs to 15 residues. With 4 bases clipped from V and 7 bases from J, the junction kept 8 bases outside the gene matches. In DNA, the CDR3 is TGTGCCAGCAGTTCCTGGACAGGGCGACACGGGGAGCTGTTTTTT. Translating it yields CASSSWTGRHGELFF.

This clonotype was picked up many times. The V call is TRBV9, the J call TRBJ2-1; possible D gene TRBD1, 7 bases. Germline V lookup: CDR1 SGDLS, CDR2 YYNGEE. This CDR3 contains 16 residues. The V end lost 4 bases, the J end lost 0 bases, and 14 bases lay between the germline ends. The CDR3 reads CASSINQGGSYNEQFF. The CDR3 nucleotides read TGTGCCAGCAGCATCAACCAGGGGGGCTCCTACAATGAGCAGTTCTTC.

This clonotype has a count of ten or more. The gene calls are TRBV7-9 and TRBJ2-1; possible D gene TRBD2, 5 bases. This CDR3 has 15 residues. The ends were cut back, 1 base at V and 0 bases at J, with 7 bases in the middle. Germline assignment: CDR1 SEHNR and CDR2 FQNEAQ (reference sequence). DNA of the CDR3: TGTGCCAGCAGCTTAGGCGCGGGCTCCTACAATGAGCAGTTCTTC. Amino acids: CASSLGAGSYNEQFF.

This clonotype was counted at least ten times. At one end the junction does not follow the germline gene, possibly because of a read error. The chain recombines TRBV12-5 with TRBJ2-3; either TRBD1 or TRBD2 may supply D (5 bases each). The CDR3 covers 12 residues. Germline values: CDR1 LGHNT, CDR2 FRNRAP. The CDR3 reads CASGLVNGAPDF. In nucleotides, the CDR3 is TGTGCTAGTGGTTTGGTGAACGGGGCCCCGGATTTT.

V gene TRBV29-1 combines with J gene TRBJ2-7, with TRBD1 matching 8 bases. The CDR3 is 12 residues long. Germline loops: CDR1 SQVTM, CDR2 ANQGSEA. The V gene end was trimmed by 7 bases and the J gene end by 3 bases; junction bases not matched to a gene: 5. The CDR3 sequence is CSAIQGVYEQYF. CDR3 nucleotides: TGCAGCGCTATACAGGGGGTCTACGAGCAGTACTTC.

This clonotype was observed a handful of times. V and J are TRBV2 and TRBJ1-2; no definite D call. The germline V gene has CDR1 SNHLY and CDR2 FYNNEI. The CDR3 is 15 residues long. Between the trimmed V and J ends, which lost 0 bases and 4 bases, there was a span of 12 bases. The CDR3: CASSEALWAGYGYTF. The CDR3, as DNA: TGTGCCAGCAGTGAAGCGCTTTGGGCGGGCTATGGCTACACCTTC.

This clonotype was picked up many times. V and J are TRBV6-2 or TRBV6-3 and TRBJ2-5, with D perhaps matching TRBD2 (6 bases). Germline lookup yields CDR1 MNHEY and CDR2 SVGEGT. V gave up 0 bases and J gave up 5 bases, with 13 bases separating them. The CDR3 has 15 residues. The CDR3 nucleotides are TGTGCCAGCAGTTACTCGAAGCTAGCGAAGGAGACCCAGTACTTC. This codes for CASSYSKLAKETQYF.